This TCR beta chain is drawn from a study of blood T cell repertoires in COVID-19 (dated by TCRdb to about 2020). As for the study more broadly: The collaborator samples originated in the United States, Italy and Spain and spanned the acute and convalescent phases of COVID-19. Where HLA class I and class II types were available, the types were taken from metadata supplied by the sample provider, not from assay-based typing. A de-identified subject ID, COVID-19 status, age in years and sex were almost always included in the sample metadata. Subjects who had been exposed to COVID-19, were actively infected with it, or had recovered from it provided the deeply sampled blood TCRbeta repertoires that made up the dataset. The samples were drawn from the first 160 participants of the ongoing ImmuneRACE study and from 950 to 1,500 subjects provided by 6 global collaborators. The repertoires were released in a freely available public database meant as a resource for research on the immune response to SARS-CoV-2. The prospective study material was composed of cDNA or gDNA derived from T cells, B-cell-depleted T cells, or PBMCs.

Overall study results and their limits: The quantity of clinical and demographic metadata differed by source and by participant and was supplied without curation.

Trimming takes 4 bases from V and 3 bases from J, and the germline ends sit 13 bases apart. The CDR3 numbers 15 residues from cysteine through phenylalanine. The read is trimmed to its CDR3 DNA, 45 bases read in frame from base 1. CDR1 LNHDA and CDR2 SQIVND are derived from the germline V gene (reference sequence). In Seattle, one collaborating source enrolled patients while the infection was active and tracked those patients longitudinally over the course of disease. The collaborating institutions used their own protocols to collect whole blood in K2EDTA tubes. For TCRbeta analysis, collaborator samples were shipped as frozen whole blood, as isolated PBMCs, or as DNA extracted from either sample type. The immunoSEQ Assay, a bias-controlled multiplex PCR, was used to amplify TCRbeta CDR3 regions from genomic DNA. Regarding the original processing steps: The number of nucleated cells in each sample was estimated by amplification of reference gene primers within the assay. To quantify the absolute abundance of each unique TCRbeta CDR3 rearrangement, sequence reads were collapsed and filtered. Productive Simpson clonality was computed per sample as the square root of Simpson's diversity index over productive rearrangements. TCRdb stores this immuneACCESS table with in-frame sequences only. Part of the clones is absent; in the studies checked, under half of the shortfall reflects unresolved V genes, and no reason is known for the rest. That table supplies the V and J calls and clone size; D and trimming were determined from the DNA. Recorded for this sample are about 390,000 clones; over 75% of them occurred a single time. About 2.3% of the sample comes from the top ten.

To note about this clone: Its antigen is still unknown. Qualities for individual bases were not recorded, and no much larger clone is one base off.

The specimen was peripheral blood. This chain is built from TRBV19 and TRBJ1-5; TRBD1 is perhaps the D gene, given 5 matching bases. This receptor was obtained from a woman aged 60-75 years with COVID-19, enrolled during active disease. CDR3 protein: CASSTGGVYNQPQHF. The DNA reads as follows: TGTGCCAGTAGTACCGGAGGGGTGTACAATCAGCCCCAGCATTTT.